Presented here are 18 T cell receptor beta chains from one specimen sequenced in a study of radiotherapy plus CTLA-4 blockade in lung cancer. Clones were sequenced by immunoSEQ multiplex PCR, and TCRdb holds only the in-frame ones, with some missing. The sample records 53,000 or so clones, roughly 88% being singletons. Specimen: peripheral blood, collected from a patient treated with radiotherapy plus ipilimumab. The receptors were gathered from a human donor with non-small cell lung cancer whose response to radiotherapy plus ipilimumab could not be evaluated.

The genes are TRBV6-5 and TRBJ1-5, with D perhaps matching TRBD1 (5 bases). The ends were cut back, 2 bases at V and 7 bases at J, with 12 bases in the middle. The CDR3 covers 14 residues. Germline V gene sequence: CDR1 MNHEY, CDR2 SVGAGI. The CDR3 sequence is CASSYHQGGQPQHF. CDR3 coding DNA: TGTGCCAGCAGTTACCACCAGGGCGGACAGCCCCAGCATTTT.

The genes are TRBV11-2 and TRBJ2-1, with 9 bases lining up with TRBD1. J lost 7 bases, V lost 3 bases, and 4 bases had no gene match. CDR1 SGHAT and CDR2 FQNNGV come from the germline V gene. The CDR3 sequence is 14 residues long. CDR3 region: CASSFQDRGNEQFF. The CDR3 DNA follows: TGTGCCAGCAGCTTCCAGGACAGGGGAAATGAGCAGTTCTTC.

This clone showed up just once. V and J are TRBV6-6 and TRBJ1-5; D uncertain. The germline gives CDR1 MNHNY, CDR2 SVGAGI (reference sequence). The CDR3 runs to 16 residues. Trimming took off 2 bases at V and 0 bases at J, with 11 bases between the two ends. The CDR3 DNA follows: TGTGCCAGCAGTTACCCGAGGAGAGATAGCAATCAGCCCCAGCATTTT. This sequence encodes CASSYPRRDSNQPQHF.

V and J are TRBV6-5 and TRBJ2-1, with TRBD2 matching over 12 bases. With 1 base clipped from V and 5 bases from J, the junction kept 0 bases outside the gene matches. Germline CDR1 is MNHEY and CDR2 is SVGAGI. The CDR3 runs to 15 residues. CDR3 in amino acids: CASSYWTSGNNEQFF. CDR3 DNA: TGTGCCAGCAGTTACTGGACTAGCGGGAACAATGAGCAGTTCTTC.

This chain uses TRBV19 with TRBJ2-7; TRBD1 might be the D (6 bases). The CDR3 consists of 14 residues. Trimming took off 9 bases at V and 2 bases at J, with 17 bases between the two ends. In germline, CDR1 is LNHDA, CDR2 SQIVND (reference sequence). The CDR3 loop reads CASTHRDTPYEQYF. CDR3 bases: TGTGCCAGCACACACCGGGACACCCCCTACGAGCAGTACTTC.

This clone was observed once. The chain carries TRBV28 and TRBJ1-2, with a tentative D call TRBD1 (5 bases). V was shortened by 1 base and J by 8 bases, with 17 bases between the two germline ends. Germline V gene data show CDR1 as MDHEN and CDR2 as SYDVKM. The CDR3 consists of 15 residues. The DNA of the CDR3 is TGTGCCAGCAGTTTATATAACAGGCTAAGGATCGGCTACACCTTC. This gives the protein CASSLYNRLRIGYTF.

The chain has TRBV13 and TRBJ1-1, with 9 bases aligning to TRBD1. Trimming removed 5 bases from V and 4 bases from J; junction bases left unmatched: 2. Germline V CDR1 and CDR2: PRHDT, FYEKMQ (reference sequence). The CDR3 extends over 13 amino acids. The CDR3 protein is CASSGTGPTEAFF. CDR3 coding DNA: TGTGCCAGCAGCGGGACAGGGCCCACTGAAGCTTTCTTT.

This clone was picked up one time. This chain joins TRBV5-1 and TRBJ2-2, with D possibly matching TRBD2 (5 bases). The CDR3 has 17 amino acids. CDR1 and CDR2 from the germline V gene are SGHRS and YFSETQ. Trimming removed 5 bases at V and 1 base at J, with 18 bases between. The CDR3 DNA reads TGCGCCAGCAGGTCAAGCGGCCTTGACTGGAACACCGGGGAGCTGTTTTTT. It codes for CASRSSGLDWNTGELFF.

The gene calls are TRBV5-5 and TRBJ2-5, with D possibly being TRBD1 (5 bases). Matching the DNA end better, TRBJ2-7 makes the J call doubtful. This CDR3 has 15 residues. The germline gives CDR1 SGHKS, CDR2 YYEKEE (reference sequence). The CDR3 reads CASSSATGSPYEQYF. The CDR3, as DNA: TGTGCCAGCAGCTCGGCCACAGGTTCCCCCTACGAGCAGTACTTC.

The J gene is TRBJ2-2, the V gene TRBV7-2; D unclear. The length of the CDR3 is 16 residues. The germline CDR1 and CDR2 sequences are SGHTA and FQGNSA. V was shortened by 2 bases and J by 6 bases, with 16 bases between the two germline ends. CDR3 sequence: CASSLNIVRLSGELFF. The CDR3 coding sequence is TGTGCCAGCAGCTTAAATATAGTACGTTTATCCGGGGAGCTGTTTTTT.

The chain joins TRBV10-3 to TRBJ2-3, with TRBD2 matching over 10 bases. Germline trimming cut 7 bases from V and 1 base from J; bases unmatched to any gene: 5. In germline, CDR1 is ENHRY, CDR2 SYGVKD. The CDR3 runs 15 residues. As DNA, the CDR3 is TGTGCCATCACTAGCGGGAGTATGGGCACAGATACGCAGTATTTT. Its translation is CAITSGSMGTDTQYF.

The rearrangement links TRBV9 to TRBJ1-3; 7 nucleotides agree with TRBD1. V was pared by 0 bases and J by 0 bases, with 6 bases of the junction left unmatched. The CDR3 consists of 17 residues. The V gene's germline CDR1 is SGDLS and CDR2 YYNGEE. CDR3: CASSVVSGGSSGNTIYF. The CDR3 DNA reads TGTGCCAGCAGCGTAGTTTCAGGGGGGAGCTCTGGAAACACCATATATTTT.

The chain uses TRBV7-2 and TRBJ2-7; D unresolved. Germline loops: CDR1 SGHTA, CDR2 FQGNSA. The CDR3 sequence is 12 residues long. Trimming cost V 2 bases and J 3 bases, with 5 bases left between them. The CDR3 sequence: CASSLMSYEQYF. The CDR3 nucleotides are TGTGCCAGCAGCTTAATGAGCTACGAGCAGTACTTC.

The V and J genes are TRBV18 and TRBJ2-7; a weak D match, TRBD1 (6 bases). With 3 bases removed from V and 6 bases from J, the gap between germline ends came to 24 bases. Germline CDR1 is KGHSH and CDR2 is LQKENI. The CDR3 is made up of 17 amino acids. CDR3 sequence (DNA): TGTGCCAGCTCACCGGGCCACCGGAACAAACAGGGTGCCGAGCAGTACTTC. It codes for CASSPGHRNKQGAEQYF.

The chain carries TRBV28 and TRBJ2-1; 7 bases agree with TRBD1. With 4 bases clipped from V and 7 bases from J, the junction kept 13 bases outside the gene matches. The length of the CDR3 is 16 residues. Looked up from germline, CDR1 is MDHEN and CDR2 is SYDVKM. The CDR3 sequence: CASSSPRTGSRNEQFF. The CDR3, as DNA: TGTGCCAGCAGTTCCCCCCGGACAGGCTCCAGGAATGAGCAGTTCTTC. Full variable domain (missing parts from reference TRBV28 and TRBJ2-1): DVKVTQSSRYLVKRTGEKVFLECVQDMDHENMFWYRQDPGLGLRLIYFSYDVKMKEKGDIPEGYSVSREKKERFSLILESASTNQTSMYLCASSSPRTGSRNEQFFGPGTRLTVL.

This sequence joins TRBV5-4 and TRBJ2-5, with TRBD2 as a possible D gene (5 bases). V lost 4 bases and J 5 bases, leaving 12 bases between the germline ends. The CDR3 sequence is 13 residues long. CDR1 SGHNT and CDR2 YYREEE come from the germline V gene (reference sequence). The CDR3 loop is CASSPDWEETQYF. The CDR3 DNA sequence: TGTGCCAGCAGCCCGGACTGGGAGGAGACCCAGTACTTC. The entire variable domain, with the rest obtained from reference TRBV5-4 and TRBJ2-5, is as follows: ETGVTQSPTHLIKTRGQQVTLRCSSQSGHNTVSWYQQALGQGPQFIFQYYREEENGRGNFPPRFSGLQFPNYSSELNVNALELDDSALYLCASSPDWEETQYFGPGTRLLVL.

This clone appeared a single time. The DNA of the CDR3 is TGTGCCAGTAGTAAGGGGACTAGCGGGAGGGTCTACGAGCAGTACTTC. The encoded protein is CASSKGTSGRVYEQYF. The rearrangement links TRBV19 to TRBJ2-7; 16 bases are a match to TRBD2. CDR3 size: 16 residues. Losses at the gene ends were 4 bases for V and 3 bases for J; bases not matched to a gene: 3. The germline V gene has CDR1 LNHDA and CDR2 SQIVND (reference sequence).

The rearrangement uses TRBV7-6 and TRBJ1-1; 10 bases align to TRBD1. The V gene end was trimmed by 6 bases and the J gene end by 6 bases; junction bases not matched to a gene: 13. The CDR3 sequence is 16 residues long. CDR1 SGHVS and CDR2 FNYEAQ come from the germline V gene. The CDR3 sequence is CASSSTGGARGAEAFF. CDR3 nucleotides: TGTGCCAGCAGTTCGACAGGGGGCGCGCGGGGCGCTGAAGCTTTCTTT.